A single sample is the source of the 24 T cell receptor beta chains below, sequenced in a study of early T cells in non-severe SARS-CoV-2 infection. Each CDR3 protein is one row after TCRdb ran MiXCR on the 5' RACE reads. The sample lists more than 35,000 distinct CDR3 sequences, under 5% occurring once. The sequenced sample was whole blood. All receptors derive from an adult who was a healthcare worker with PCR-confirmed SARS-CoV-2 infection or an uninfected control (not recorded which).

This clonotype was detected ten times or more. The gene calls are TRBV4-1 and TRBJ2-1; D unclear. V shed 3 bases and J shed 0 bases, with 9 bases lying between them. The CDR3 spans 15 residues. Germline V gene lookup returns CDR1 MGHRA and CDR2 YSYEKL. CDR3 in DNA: TGCGCCAGCAGCCAGCCAATGAGCTCCTACAATGAGCAGTTCTTC. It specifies CASSQPMSSYNEQFF.

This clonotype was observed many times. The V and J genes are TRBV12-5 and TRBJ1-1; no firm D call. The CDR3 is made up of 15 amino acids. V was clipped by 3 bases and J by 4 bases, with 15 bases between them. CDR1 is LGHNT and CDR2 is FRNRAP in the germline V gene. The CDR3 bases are TGTGCTAGTGGTTTTCGGGGAGGGTTCAGCACTGAAGCTTTCTTT. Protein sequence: CASGFRGGFSTEAFF.

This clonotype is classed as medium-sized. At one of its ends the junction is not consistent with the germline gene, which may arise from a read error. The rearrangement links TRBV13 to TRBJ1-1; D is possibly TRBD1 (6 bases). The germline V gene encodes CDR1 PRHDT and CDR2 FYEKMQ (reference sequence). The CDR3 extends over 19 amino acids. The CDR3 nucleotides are TGTGCCAGCAGCTTATCAGCGTGGACAGAGCCTTTTTCCAACAGTGAAGCTTTCTTT. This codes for CASSLSAWTEPFSNSEAFF.

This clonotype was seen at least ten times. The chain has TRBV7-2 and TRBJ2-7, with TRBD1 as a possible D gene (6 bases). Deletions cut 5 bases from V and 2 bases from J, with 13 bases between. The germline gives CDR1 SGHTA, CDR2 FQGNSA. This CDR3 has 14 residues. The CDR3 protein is CASSQSRGPYEQYF. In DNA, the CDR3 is TGTGCCAGCAGCCAATCCAGGGGCCCCTACGAGCAGTACTTC.

The CDR3 DNA reads as TGTGCCAGCAGAAGCAGGGAGGCGGCCGGGGAGCTGTTTTTT. Protein: CASRSREAAGELFF. The chain has TRBV2 and TRBJ2-2; a possible D gene is TRBD2 (6 bases). This CDR3 comprises 14 residues. V was pared by 6 bases and J by 6 bases, with 14 bases between. Germline CDR1 is SNHLY and CDR2 is FYNNEI.

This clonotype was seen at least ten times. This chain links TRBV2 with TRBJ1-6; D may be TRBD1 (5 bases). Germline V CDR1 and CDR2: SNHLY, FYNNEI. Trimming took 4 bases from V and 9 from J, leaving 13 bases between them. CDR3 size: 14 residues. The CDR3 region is CASSGGSPSSPLHF. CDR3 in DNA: TGTGCCAGCAGTGGGGGCAGTCCCAGTTCACCCCTCCACTTT.

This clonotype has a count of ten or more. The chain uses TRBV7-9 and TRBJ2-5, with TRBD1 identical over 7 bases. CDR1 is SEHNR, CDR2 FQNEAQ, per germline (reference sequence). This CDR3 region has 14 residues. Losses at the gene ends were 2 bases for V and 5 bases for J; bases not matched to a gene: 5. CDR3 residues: CASSLLGGMETQYF. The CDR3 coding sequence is TGTGCCAGCAGCTTACTAGGGGGCATGGAGACCCAGTACTTC.

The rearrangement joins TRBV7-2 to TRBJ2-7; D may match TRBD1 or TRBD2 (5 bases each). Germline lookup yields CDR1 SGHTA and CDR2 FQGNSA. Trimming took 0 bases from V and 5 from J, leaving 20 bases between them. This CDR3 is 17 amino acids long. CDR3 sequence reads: CASSLASTGTLEDEQYF. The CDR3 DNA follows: TGTGCCAGCAGCTTAGCCTCCACCGGGACGCTGGAGGACGAGCAGTACTTC.

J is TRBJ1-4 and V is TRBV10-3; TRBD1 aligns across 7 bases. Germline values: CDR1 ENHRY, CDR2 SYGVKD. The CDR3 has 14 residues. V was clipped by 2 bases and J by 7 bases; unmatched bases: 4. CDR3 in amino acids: CAISEDRETEKLFF. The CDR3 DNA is TGTGCCATCAGTGAGGACAGGGAGACTGAAAAACTGTTTTTT.

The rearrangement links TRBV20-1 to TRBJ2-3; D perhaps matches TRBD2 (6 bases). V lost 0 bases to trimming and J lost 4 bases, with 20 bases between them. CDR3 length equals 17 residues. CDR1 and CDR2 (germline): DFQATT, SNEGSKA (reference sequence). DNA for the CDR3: TGCAGTGCTAGAGATCTGGGGACTCCTTCGTTTTCAGATACGCAGTATTTT. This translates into CSARDLGTPSFSDTQYF.

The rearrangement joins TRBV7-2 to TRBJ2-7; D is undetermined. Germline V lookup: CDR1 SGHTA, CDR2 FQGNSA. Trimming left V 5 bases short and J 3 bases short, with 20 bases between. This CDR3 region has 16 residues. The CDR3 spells CASSQPTEKFCYEQYF. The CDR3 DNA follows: TGTGCCAGCAGCCAACCAACAGAGAAATTCTGCTACGAGCAGTACTTC.

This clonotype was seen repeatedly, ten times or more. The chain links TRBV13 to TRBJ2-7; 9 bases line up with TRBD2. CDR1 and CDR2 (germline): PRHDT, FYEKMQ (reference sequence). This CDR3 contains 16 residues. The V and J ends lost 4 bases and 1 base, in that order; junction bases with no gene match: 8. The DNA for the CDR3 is TGTGCCAGCAGCTACAGCGCTAGCGGGGAGTCCTACGAGCAGTACGTC. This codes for CASSYSASGESYEQYV.

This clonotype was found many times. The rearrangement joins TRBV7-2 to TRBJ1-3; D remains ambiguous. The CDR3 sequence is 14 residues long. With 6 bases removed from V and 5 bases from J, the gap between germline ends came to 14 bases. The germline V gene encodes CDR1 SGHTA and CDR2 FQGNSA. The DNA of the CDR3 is TGTGCCAGCAGGGGTACGGAGGGAAGAAACACCATATATTTT. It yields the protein CASRGTEGRNTIYF.

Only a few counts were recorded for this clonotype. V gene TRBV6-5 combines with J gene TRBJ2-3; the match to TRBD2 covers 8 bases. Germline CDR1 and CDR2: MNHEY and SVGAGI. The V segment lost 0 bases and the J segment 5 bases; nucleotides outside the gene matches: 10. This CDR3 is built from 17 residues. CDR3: CASSYSFNPGTRDTQYF. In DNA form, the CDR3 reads TGTGCCAGCAGTTACTCCTTTAATCCGGGGACTAGAGATACGCAGTATTTT.

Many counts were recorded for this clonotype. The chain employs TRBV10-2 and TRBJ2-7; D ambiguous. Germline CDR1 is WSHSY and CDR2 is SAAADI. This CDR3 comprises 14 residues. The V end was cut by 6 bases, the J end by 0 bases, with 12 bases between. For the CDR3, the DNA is TGCGCCAGCAGAGATCGCGGTAACTCCTACGAGCAGTACGTC. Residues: CASRDRGNSYEQYV.

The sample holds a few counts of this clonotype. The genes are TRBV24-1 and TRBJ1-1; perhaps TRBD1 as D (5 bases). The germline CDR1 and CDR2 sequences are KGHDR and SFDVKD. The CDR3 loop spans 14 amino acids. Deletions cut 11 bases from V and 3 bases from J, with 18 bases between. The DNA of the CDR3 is TGTGCCATCCCGGGGCAGGGTGGGGACACTGAAGCTTTCTTT. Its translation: CAIPGQGGDTEAFF.

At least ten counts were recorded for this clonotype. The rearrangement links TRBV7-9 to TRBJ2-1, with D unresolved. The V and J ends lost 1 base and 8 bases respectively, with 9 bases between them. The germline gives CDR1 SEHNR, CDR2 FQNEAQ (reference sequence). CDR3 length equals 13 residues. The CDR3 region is CASSLGVRDEQFF. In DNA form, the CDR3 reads TGTGCCAGCAGCTTAGGTGTTCGAGATGAGCAGTTCTTC.

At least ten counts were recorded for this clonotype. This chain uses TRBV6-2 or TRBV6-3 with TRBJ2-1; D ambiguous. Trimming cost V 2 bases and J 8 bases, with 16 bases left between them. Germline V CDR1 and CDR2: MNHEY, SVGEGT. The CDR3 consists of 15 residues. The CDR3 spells CASSYPEKPPYEQFF. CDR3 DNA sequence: TGTGCCAGCAGTTACCCCGAGAAGCCTCCGTATGAGCAGTTCTTC.

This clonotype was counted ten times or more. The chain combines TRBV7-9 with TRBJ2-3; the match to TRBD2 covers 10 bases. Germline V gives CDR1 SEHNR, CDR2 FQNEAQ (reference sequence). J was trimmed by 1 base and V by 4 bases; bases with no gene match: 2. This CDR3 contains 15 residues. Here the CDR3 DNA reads TGTGCCAGCAGCTCAACTAGCGGGGGCACAGATACGCAGTATTTT. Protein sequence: CASSSTSGGTDTQYF.

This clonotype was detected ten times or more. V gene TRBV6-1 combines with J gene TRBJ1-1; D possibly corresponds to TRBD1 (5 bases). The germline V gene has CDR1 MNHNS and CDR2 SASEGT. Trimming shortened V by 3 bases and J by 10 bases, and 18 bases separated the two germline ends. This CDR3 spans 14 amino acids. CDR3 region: CASSDTQVPGGAFF. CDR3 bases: TGTGCCAGCAGTGATACACAGGTTCCGGGGGGAGCTTTCTTT.

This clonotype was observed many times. CDR3: CSGIKGFQETQYF. CDR3 nucleotide sequence: TGCAGCGGAATAAAGGGGTTCCAAGAGACCCAGTACTTC. This chain links TRBV29-1 with TRBJ2-5; maybe TRBD1 (5 bases). Looked up from germline, CDR1 is SQVTM and CDR2 is ANQGSEA. The CDR3 covers 13 residues. The germline V and J ends were trimmed by 7 bases and 1 base, with 13 bases remaining between them.

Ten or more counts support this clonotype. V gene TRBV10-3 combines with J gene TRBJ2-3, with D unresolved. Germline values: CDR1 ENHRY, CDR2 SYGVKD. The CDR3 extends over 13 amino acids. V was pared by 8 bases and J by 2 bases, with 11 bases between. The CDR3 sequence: CAIGTEITDTQYF. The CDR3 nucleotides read TGTGCCATCGGTACAGAGATCACAGATACGCAGTATTTT.

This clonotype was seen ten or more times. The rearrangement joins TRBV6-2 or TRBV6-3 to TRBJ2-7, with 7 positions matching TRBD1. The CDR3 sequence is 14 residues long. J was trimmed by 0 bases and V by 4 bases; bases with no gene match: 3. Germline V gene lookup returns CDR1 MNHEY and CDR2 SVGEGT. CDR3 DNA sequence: TGTGCCAGCAGTTGGGACAGCTTCTCCTACGAGCAGTACTTC. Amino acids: CASSWDSFSYEQYF.

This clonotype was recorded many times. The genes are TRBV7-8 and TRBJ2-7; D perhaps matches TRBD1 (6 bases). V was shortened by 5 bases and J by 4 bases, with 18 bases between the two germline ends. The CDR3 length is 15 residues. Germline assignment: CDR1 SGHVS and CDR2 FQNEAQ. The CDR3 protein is CASSPRTAGGYEQYF. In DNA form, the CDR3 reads TGTGCCAGCAGCCCACGGACAGCAGGCGGATACGAGCAGTACTTC.